A single sample gave rise to the 4 T cell receptor beta chains below, sequenced in a study of blood T cell repertoires in COVID-19. Produced via immunoSEQ multiplex PCR; TCRdb's table is partial and in-frame only. Here the sample spans 200,000 to 300,000 clones, more than 85% being singletons. The sequencing input was PBMCs or T cells enriched from blood (not recorded which). The source of these receptors is a man between 40 and 49 years old who had recovered from COVID-19.

This chain joins TRBV5-1 and TRBJ2-3; D is possibly TRBD1 (6 bases). Trimming removed 4 bases at V and 2 bases at J, with 17 bases between. The CDR3 length is 16 residues. CDR1 is SGHRS and CDR2 is YFSETQ in the germline V gene. The CDR3 sequence is CASSLYGQTPTDTQYF. The DNA for the CDR3 is TGCGCCAGCAGCCTGTACGGACAGACACCCACAGATACGCAGTATTTT. The full variable domain, with the rest looked up from reference TRBV5-1 and TRBJ2-3, is KAGVTQTPRYLIKTRGQQVTLSCSPISGHRSVSWYQQTPGQGLQFLFEYFSETQRNKGNFPGRFSGRQFSNSRSEMNVSTLELGDSALYLCASSLYGQTPTDTQYFGPGTRLTVL.

This clone was observed a single time. J is TRBJ1-4 and V is TRBV5-1; D is perhaps TRBD1 (6 bases). The CDR3 extends over 15 amino acids. Trimming pared 3 bases from V and 4 bases from J, leaving 13 bases between. Germline-derived CDR1 and CDR2 are SGHRS and YFSETQ. The CDR3 sequence is CASSSPGTNNEKLFF. The CDR3 DNA reads TGCGCCAGCAGCTCCCCCGGGACAAATAATGAAAAACTGTTTTTT.

CDR3 DNA: TGTGCCAGCAGTGTTAACAGACCGAACACTGAAGCTTTCTTT. Residues: CASSVNRPNTEAFF. The J gene is TRBJ1-1, the V gene TRBV2; D is unclear. V was clipped by 4 bases and J by 1 base, with 10 bases between them. Germline V gives CDR1 SNHLY, CDR2 FYNNEI. The CDR3 runs 14 residues.

V is TRBV4-1 and J is TRBJ2-7; 7 positions agree with TRBD2. The CDR3 extends over 14 amino acids. With 4 bases clipped from V and 5 bases from J, the junction kept 8 bases outside the gene matches. Germline V gene lookup returns CDR1 MGHRA and CDR2 YSYEKL. The CDR3 loop reads CASSPQTSFDEQYF. CDR3 sequence (DNA): TGCGCCAGCAGCCCCCAGACTAGCTTCGACGAGCAGTACTTC.